This T cell receptor beta chain was identified during a study of radiotherapy plus CTLA-4 blockade in lung cancer. Study-wide points: Interferon-beta and early blood T cell clone dynamics reportedly predicted response best. Expansion of tumor-derived TCR clones was observed in blood after radiotherapy plus ipilimumab.

It was focal radiation plus CTLA-4 blockade with ipilimumab that patients with chemo-refractory metastatic non-small-cell lung cancer received. Trimming removed 6 bases from V and 6 bases from J, with 18 bases in between. Germline CDR1 reads LNHNV; CDR2 reads YYDKDF (reference sequence). The CDR3 consists of 14 residues. This clone was counted only a few times. No antigen is known for it. The repertoire was sequenced with immunoSEQ multiplex PCR; TCRdb's copy has only in-frame clones and lacks some. Of tens of thousands of clones in the sample, approximately 79% are singletons; the top ten hold 16%. The clonotype comes from a human donor with non-small cell lung cancer whose response to radiotherapy plus ipilimumab could not be evaluated. Some clones in this sample may be carry-over from other donors' samples. V is TRBV15 and J is TRBJ2-7; D may be TRBD2 (5 bases). The sequencing here drew on peripheral blood, taken from a patient treated with radiotherapy plus ipilimumab. The CDR3 DNA reads as TGTGCCACCAGAATCGGGGTGATACGTGGCGAGCAGTACTTC. Translating it yields CATRIGVIRGEQYF. The full variable domain, with the rest looked up from reference TRBV15 and TRBJ2-7, is DAMVIQNPRYQVTQFGKPVTLSCSQTLNHNVMYWYQQKSSQAPKLLFHYYDKDFNNEADTPDNFQSRRPNTSFCFLDIRSPGLGDTAMYLCATRIGVIRGEQYFGPGTRLTVT.